Below are 21 T cell receptor beta chains sequenced from a single sample in a study of control samples from healthy donors and cancer patients. Using immunoSEQ multiplex PCR, the repertoire was profiled, and TCRdb retains in-frame clones only, with some absent. The sample includes under 450,000 clones, 75% to 95% of them seen just once. The specimen sequenced was PBMCs. All receptors come from a man in his forties with head and neck cancer.

The rearrangement links TRBV24-1 to TRBJ2-7, with 14 bases aligning to TRBD2. The CDR3 consists of 16 residues. Germline values: CDR1 KGHDR, CDR2 SFDVKD. After removal of 3 bases from V and 3 bases from J, the junction contained 3 bases not matched to a gene. The CDR3 DNA reads as TGTGCCACCAGTGATCCCGGACTAGCGGGGGGCTACGAGCAGTACTTC. Encoded protein: CATSDPGLAGGYEQYF.

This sequence joins TRBV3-1 (or the pseudogene TRBV3-2) and TRBJ2-1, with D possibly being TRBD2 (7 bases). V was cut by 3 bases and J by 4 bases, with 13 bases left in between. Germline V gene data show CDR1 as LGHDT and CDR2 as YNNKEL (reference sequence). The CDR3 length is 15 residues. CDR3 region: CASSQDRGAYNEQFF. As DNA, the CDR3 is TGTGCCAGCAGCCAGGACCGGGGGGCATACAATGAGCAGTTCTTC.

The J gene is TRBJ1-6, the V gene TRBV20-1; TRBD1 is a possible D gene (6 bases). Trimming removed 3 bases at V and 9 bases at J, with 24 bases between. The CDR3 is made up of 17 amino acids. Germline V CDR1 and CDR2: DFQATT, SNEGSKA (reference sequence). The DNA for the CDR3 is TGCAGTGCTAGTCCATACAGGGAAACTCTCTCGCGTTCACCCCTCCACTTT. As protein: CSASPYRETLSRSPLHF.

V and J are TRBV4-2 and TRBJ2-5, with 12 bases matching TRBD2. The ends lost 4 bases at V and 5 bases at J; junction bases unmatched: 14. This CDR3 is built from 18 residues. CDR1 LGHNA and CDR2 YNFKEQ come from the germline V gene. The CDR3 coding sequence is TGTGCCAGCAGCCCCGATCCTAGCGGGGGGGTATATGGGGAGACCCAGTACTTC. Its protein is CASSPDPSGGVYGETQYF.

The chain combines TRBV5-6 with TRBJ2-5, with D maybe TRBD1 (5 bases). Per germline, CDR1 SGHDT and CDR2 YYEEEE. The ends were cut back, 2 bases at V and 4 bases at J, with 12 bases in the middle. The CDR3 has 14 residues. CDR3 bases: TGTGCCAGCAGCTTTAGTGGGGCCATAGAGACCCAGTACTTC. Residues: CASSFSGAIETQYF.

Here the CDR3 DNA reads TGTGCCAGTAGTCCAGAACAGGGTTACGAGCAGTACTTC. Its translation is CASSPEQGYEQYF. The V gene is TRBV19, the J gene TRBJ2-7, with a weak D call TRBD1 (6 bases). CDR3 length: 13 amino acids. The germline V and J ends were trimmed by 5 bases and 4 bases, with 12 bases remaining between them. CDR1 is LNHDA and CDR2 is SQIVND in the germline V gene (reference sequence).

The CDR3 sequence: CASSLGSGLAVYEQYF. DNA of the CDR3: TGTGCCAGCAGCTTGGGGAGTGGACTAGCGGTCTACGAGCAGTACTTC. The rearrangement links TRBV5-4 to TRBJ2-7; 10 bases line up with TRBD2. Trimming at V came to 0 bases and at J to 3 bases, leaving 6 bases not matched to a gene. The CDR3 is 16 amino acids. Germline CDR1 and CDR2: SGHNT and YYREEE (reference sequence). Drawing the rest from reference TRBV5-4 and TRBJ2-7, the complete variable domain is ETGVTQSPTHLIKTRGQQVTLRCSSQSGHNTVSWYQQALGQGPQFIFQYYREEENGRGNFPPRFSGLQFPNYSSELNVNALELDDSALYLCASSLGSGLAVYEQYFGPGTRLTVT.

This clone turned up a few times. CDR3 loop: CASSAGANYGYTF. The CDR3 DNA reads TGTGCCAGCAGCGCAGGGGCAAACTATGGCTACACCTTC. V gene TRBV9 combines with J gene TRBJ1-2; D perhaps matches TRBD1 (6 bases). Germline CDR1 SGDLS, CDR2 YYNGEE. The V end lost 3 bases, the J end lost 2 bases, and 8 bases lay between the germline ends. There are 13 residues in the CDR3.

The chain recombines TRBV5-6 with TRBJ1-6; 8 bases are shared with TRBD1. Per germline, CDR1 SGHDT and CDR2 YYEEEE. This CDR3 has 13 amino acids. With V trimmed by 2 bases and J by 10 bases, 2 bases remained unmatched. CDR3: CASSLQGESPLHF. The CDR3 coding sequence is TGTGCCAGCAGCTTACAGGGGGAGTCACCCCTCCACTTT.

This clone came up once. The rearrangement links TRBV10-2 to TRBJ2-1; tentatively, D is TRBD1 (6 bases). CDR3 length: 14 residues. V lost 10 bases and J lost 2, with 15 bases in between. Germline V lookup: CDR1 WSHSY, CDR2 SAAADI. Here the CDR3 reads CAIAAGATYNEQFF. The CDR3 nucleotides read TGCGCCATTGCGGCAGGGGCAACCTACAATGAGCAGTTCTTC.

The gene calls are TRBV9 and TRBJ2-5; D is ambiguous. The CDR3 consists of 19 residues. With 2 bases removed from V and 2 bases from J, the gap between germline ends came to 25 bases. Germline assignment: CDR1 SGDLS and CDR2 YYNGEE. This chain's CDR3 is CASSVSSWDNDIQQETQYF. In DNA form, the CDR3 reads TGTGCCAGCAGCGTTAGCTCGTGGGATAACGATATACAACAAGAGACCCAGTACTTC.

The chain links TRBV18 to TRBJ2-5, with D maybe TRBD2 (5 bases). The CDR3 length is 13 residues. The germline gives CDR1 KGHSH, CDR2 LQKENI. Trimming removed 0 bases from V and 4 bases from J, with 6 bases in between. As DNA, the CDR3 is TGTGCCAGCTCACCACCGGCGGGAGAGACCCAGTACTTC. The encoded protein is CASSPPAGETQYF.

The V gene is TRBV28, the J gene TRBJ2-3; weak D call: TRBD2 (5 bases). The CDR3 contains 17 residues. CDR1 and CDR2 from the germline V gene are MDHEN and SYDVKM. Trimming pared 5 bases from V and 3 bases from J, leaving 21 bases between. In DNA, the CDR3 is TGTGCCAGCAGTGGGAGTACGGGTCTTCAAGCGACAGATACGCAGTATTTT. Translated: CASSGSTGLQATDTQYF.

The V call is TRBV4-2, the J call TRBJ1-4, with a possible D match to TRBD1 (6 bases). The CDR3 consists of 15 residues. The ends were cut back, 4 bases at V and 5 bases at J, with 14 bases in the middle. Germline CDR1 reads LGHNA; CDR2 reads YNFKEQ. The CDR3 coding sequence is TGTGCCAGCAGCCCTAGGGGGGGGGCCAATGAAAAACTGTTTTTT. This encodes CASSPRGGANEKLFF.

The gene calls are TRBV5-8 and TRBJ2-7; the match to TRBD1 covers 8 bases. The CDR3 contains 15 residues. Trimming at V came to 1 base and at J to 3 bases, leaving 6 bases not matched to a gene. The germline V gene encodes CDR1 SGHTS and CDR2 YDEGEE. The CDR3 region is CASSLPGGEIYEQYF. The CDR3 nucleotides read TGTGCCAGCAGCTTGCCAGGGGGCGAAATCTACGAGCAGTACTTC.

This chain links TRBV6-2 or TRBV6-3 with TRBJ1-5; D is unclear. Trimming removed 5 bases from V and 3 bases from J, with 14 bases in between. Germline CDR1 is MNHEY and CDR2 is SVGEGT. The CDR3 spans 15 residues. The CDR3: CASSPSGGDNQPQHF. The CDR3 DNA sequence: TGTGCCAGCAGTCCCTCGGGAGGTGACAATCAGCCCCAGCATTTT.

The rearrangement uses TRBV9 and TRBJ1-4; 7 positions match TRBD1. V lost 4 bases and J lost 6; bases outside the gene matches: 6. CDR1 and CDR2 (germline): SGDLS, YYNGEE. The CDR3 runs to 14 residues. CDR3 DNA sequence: TGTGCCAGCAGCCATCGGACAGGAGATGAAAAACTGTTTTTT. Protein: CASSHRTGDEKLFF.

The chain couples TRBV19 to TRBJ1-2; TRBD1 aligns across 9 bases. Germline CDR1 is LNHDA and CDR2 is SQIVND (reference sequence). The CDR3 sequence is 15 residues long. V shed 5 bases and J 2 bases; nucleotides not matched to a gene: 6. The CDR3, as DNA: TGTGCCAGTAGTTTGGACAGGGGCCCCAACTATGGCTACACCTTC. This translates into CASSLDRGPNYGYTF.

The rearrangement joins TRBV5-5 to TRBJ2-7, with 9 nucleotides matching TRBD1. The germline gives CDR1 SGHKS, CDR2 YYEKEE (reference sequence). The length of the CDR3 is 15 residues. The V segment lost 4 bases and the J segment 3 bases; nucleotides outside the gene matches: 8. The CDR3 coding sequence is TGTGCCAGCAGCCCCGGGACAGGGCGCCTCTACGAGCAGTACTTC. Protein sequence: CASSPGTGRLYEQYF.

Only one count was recorded for this clone. The V gene is TRBV27, the J gene TRBJ1-2; 10 nucleotides match TRBD1. Germline values: CDR1 MNHEY, CDR2 SMNVEV (reference sequence). The CDR3 contains 13 residues. Trimming took 5 bases from V and 6 from J; bases not matched to a gene: 3. DNA of the CDR3: TGTGCCAGCAGTGGGGGGACAGGGGATGGCTACACCTTC. Residues: CASSGGTGDGYTF.

This chain connects TRBV7-9 to TRBJ2-2; TRBD1 might be the D (5 bases). Trimming took off 4 bases at V and 0 bases at J, with 12 bases between the two ends. Germline V CDR1 and CDR2: SEHNR, FQNEAQ (reference sequence). The length of the CDR3 is 16 residues. The CDR3 nucleotides are TGTGCCAGCAGCTCGAGACAGACCACGAACACCGGGGAGCTGTTTTTT. Translation: CASSSRQTTNTGELFF. The variable domain in full, completed from reference TRBV7-9 and TRBJ2-2, reads DTGVSQNPRHKITKRGQNVTFRCDPISEHNRLYWYRQTLGQGPEFLTYFQNEAQLEKSRLLSDRFSAERPKGSFSTLEIQRTEQGDSAMYLCASSSRQTTNTGELFFGEGSRLTVL.